The 26 T cell receptor beta chains below come from one sample, sequenced in a study of T-cell reconstitution after alpha-beta-depleted transplantation in children. Preparation of the TCRbeta library involved a method that used unique molecular identifiers. From the PCR reads, TCRdb called clonotypes with MiXCR, one entry per CDR3 protein. The table records roughly 400,000 distinct CDR3 sequences, about a fifth of them present only once. The source material was PBMCs from the stem cell graft donor, sampled from the stem cell graft. The receptors were gathered from a human donor who donated a stem cell graft to a child with acute myeloid leukemia.

This clonotype was found a few times. The chain carries TRBV9 and TRBJ2-5, with 11 positions matching TRBD2. This CDR3 is built from 16 residues. V gave up 3 bases and J gave up 5 bases; unmatched junction bases: 9. CDR1 is SGDLS and CDR2 is YYNGEE in the germline V gene. This CDR3 is CASSAPTSGIRETQYF. CDR3 DNA: TGTGCCAGCAGCGCCCCGACTAGCGGGATTAGGGAGACCCAGTACTTC.

This chain connects TRBV6-1 to TRBJ1-5, with D maybe TRBD1 (6 bases). CDR1 is MNHNS, CDR2 SASEGT, per germline. The ends were cut back, 6 bases at V and 2 bases at J, with 11 bases in the middle. The CDR3 spans 14 residues. The CDR3 protein is CASSSGHGNQPQHF. In DNA, the CDR3 is TGTGCCAGCAGCTCGGGACACGGCAATCAGCCCCAGCATTTT.

This clonotype was counted only a few times. The chain recombines TRBV28 with TRBJ1-1; the D gene is possibly TRBD1 (5 bases). CDR1 and CDR2 (germline): MDHEN, SYDVKM. The length of the CDR3 is 15 residues. Trimming removed 8 bases at V and 6 bases at J, with 22 bases between. The chain's CDR3 is CASRIVGTRFAEAFF. CDR3 DNA: TGTGCCAGCCGGATAGTAGGGACGCGGTTTGCTGAAGCTTTCTTT.

This chain joins TRBV6-6 and TRBJ2-1; D unclear. Looked up from germline, CDR1 is MNHNY and CDR2 is SVGAGI (reference sequence). The CDR3 runs 13 residues. V lost 2 bases and J 6 bases, leaving 8 bases between the germline ends. The CDR3 sequence: CASSYAGSNEQFF. As DNA, the CDR3 is TGTGCCAGCAGTTACGCCGGTAGCAATGAGCAGTTCTTC.

In this sample, this clonotype turned up many times. The chain uses TRBV10-3 and TRBJ2-3, with D perhaps TRBD2 (6 bases). From germline, CDR1 is ENHRY and CDR2 SYGVKD. CDR3 size: 14 residues. V gave up 6 bases and J gave up 4 bases, with 14 bases separating them. The CDR3 region has the DNA TGTGCCATCAGACGGGAGAGGAGGGCAGATACGCAGTATTTT. Protein: CAIRRERRADTQYF.

A few counts support this clonotype. This chain connects TRBV5-1 to TRBJ2-1; a possible D gene is TRBD1 (6 bases). The CDR3 covers 13 residues. Trimming left V 3 bases short and J 4 bases short, with 8 bases between. Germline CDR1 SGHRS, CDR2 YFSETQ. The CDR3 nucleotides are TGCGCCAGCAGCTCGGACAGATACAATGAGCAGTTCTTC. Protein: CASSSDRYNEQFF.

The rearrangement uses TRBV6-1 and TRBJ2-7, with D maybe TRBD2 (6 bases). Looked up from germline, CDR1 is MNHNS and CDR2 is SASEGT. CDR3 size: 13 residues. The V gene lost 8 bases and the J gene lost 1 base, with 12 bases spanning the gap. The CDR3 sequence: CASSTSWSYEQYF. In nucleotides, the CDR3 is TGTGCCAGCTCTACTAGCTGGTCCTACGAGCAGTACTTC.

The chain recombines TRBV27 with TRBJ1-6, with D uncertain. The CDR3 has 14 residues. The ends were cut back, 6 bases at V and 14 bases at J, with 20 bases in the middle. The germline V gene has CDR1 MNHEY and CDR2 SMNVEV (reference sequence). The CDR3 protein is CASSFGVTVGTLHF. CDR3 bases: TGTGCCAGCAGCTTCGGAGTAACGGTCGGAACCCTCCACTTT.

The chain joins TRBV5-1 to TRBJ2-7, with D maybe TRBD2 (5 bases). CDR1 SGHRS and CDR2 YFSETQ come from the germline V gene. Trimming stripped 4 bases from V and 4 bases from J, with 15 bases between. The CDR3 consists of 14 residues. The CDR3 reads CASSKDSLGYEQYF. The DNA for the CDR3 is TGCGCCAGCAGCAAGGACTCCTTGGGGTACGAGCAGTACTTC.

This clonotype has at least ten counts. The chain has TRBV10-3 and TRBJ2-3, with D perhaps matching TRBD2 (7 bases). The ends were cut back, 6 bases at V and 2 bases at J, with 15 bases in the middle. The CDR3 contains 15 residues. Per the germline V gene, CDR1 is ENHRY and CDR2 is SYGVKD. CDR3 amino acids: CAISGRRGHTDTQYF. CDR3 coding DNA: TGTGCCATCAGCGGGAGGAGGGGACACACAGATACGCAGTATTTT.

There are many counts of this clonotype. This chain joins TRBV15 and TRBJ2-7; TRBD2 might be the D (6 bases). V was pared by 0 bases and J by 1 base, with 10 bases between. This CDR3 contains 15 residues. Germline V gives CDR1 LNHNV, CDR2 YYDKDF (reference sequence). The CDR3: CATSRDGSGSYEQYF. CDR3 DNA: TGTGCCACCAGCAGAGATGGTAGCGGATCCTACGAGCAGTACTTC.

The chain has TRBV20-1 and TRBJ2-7, with TRBD1 matching over 8 bases. CDR3 length equals 14 residues. V gave up 1 base and J gave up 2 bases; unmatched junction bases: 4. Germline V CDR1 and CDR2: DFQATT, SNEGSKA (reference sequence). The CDR3 DNA follows: TGCAGTGCTAGAGGGGGACAGGCTACCTACGAGCAGTACTTC. It encodes CSARGGQATYEQYF.

This rearrangement joins TRBV29-1 to TRBJ2-7; 7 positions match TRBD1. The CDR3 is made up of 12 amino acids. V was pared by 7 bases and J by 7 bases, with 10 bases of the junction left unmatched. Germline V gene data show CDR1 as SQVTM and CDR2 as ANQGSEA. This CDR3 reads CSGRDSVGEQYF. CDR3 nucleotide sequence: TGCAGCGGCCGGGACAGCGTCGGGGAGCAGTACTTC.

This clonotype was counted once. V usage is TRBV11-2 and J usage is TRBJ2-1; 11 nucleotides agree with TRBD1. Trimming cost V 3 bases and J 8 bases; bases outside gene matches: 12. The CDR3 runs to 17 residues. Per germline, CDR1 SGHAT and CDR2 FQNNGV. The CDR3 loop reads CASSFTTGTGGIDEQFF. The CDR3, as DNA: TGTGCCAGCAGCTTCACAACCGGGACAGGGGGAATCGATGAGCAGTTCTTC. The entire variable domain, with the rest obtained from reference TRBV11-2 and TRBJ2-1, is as follows: EAGVAQSPRYKIIEKRQSVAFWCNPISGHATLYWYQQILGQGPKLLIQFQNNGVVDDSQLPKDRFSAERLKGVDSTLKIQPAKLEDSAVYLCASSFTTGTGGIDEQFFGPGTRLTVL.

This clonotype was found many times. The chain links TRBV27 to TRBJ2-7, with TRBD1 matching 9 bases. CDR1 is MNHEY, CDR2 SMNVEV, per germline (reference sequence). This CDR3 comprises 15 residues. V gave up 5 bases and J gave up 3 bases; unmatched junction bases: 8. The CDR3 reads CASSRTGQGFYEQYF. DNA of the CDR3: TGTGCCAGCAGTCGCACGGGACAGGGTTTCTACGAGCAGTACTTC.

The V and J genes are TRBV7-8 and TRBJ1-1; 8 bases agree with TRBD1. Germline-derived CDR1 and CDR2 are SGHVS and FQNEAQ. Trimming removed 7 bases from V and 4 bases from J; junction bases left unmatched: 5. CDR3 size: 13 residues. The CDR3, as DNA: TGTGCCAGCACCAACGACAGGGGCACTGAAGCTTTCTTT. Translated, it gives CASTNDRGTEAFF. Full variable domain (outside the CDR3, taken from reference TRBV7-8 and TRBJ1-1): GAGVSQSPRYKVAKRGQDVALRCDPISGHVSLFWYQQALGQGPEFLTYFQNEAQLDKSGLPSDRFFAERPEGSVSTLKIQRTQQEDSAVYLCASTNDRGTEAFFGQGTRLTVV.

V is TRBV11-1 and J is TRBJ2-1; the match to TRBD1 covers 9 bases. CDR1 is SGHAT, CDR2 FQDESV, per germline (reference sequence). V lost 8 bases and J lost 12; bases outside the gene matches: 32. The CDR3 sequence is 20 residues long. The chain's CDR3 is CASSIPGTGRSTLTMRGQFF. The CDR3, as DNA: TGTGCCAGCTCCATCCCCGGGACAGGGAGAAGTACATTAACAATGAGAGGGCAGTTCTTC.

This clonotype was counted between two and nine times. This chain links TRBV28 with TRBJ2-5; D is ambiguous. This CDR3 region has 14 residues. V was shortened by 3 bases and J by 4 bases, with 12 bases between the two germline ends. CDR1 and CDR2 from the germline V gene are MDHEN and SYDVKM. The CDR3 is CASSLGGRVETQYF. CDR3 in DNA: TGTGCCAGCAGTTTGGGTGGACGAGTAGAGACCCAGTACTTC.

This clonotype was detected ten times or more. This rearrangement joins TRBV20-1 to TRBJ1-2; TRBD1 agrees at 8 bases. Germline trimming cut 6 bases from V and 5 bases from J; bases unmatched to any gene: 5. The germline V gene has CDR1 DFQATT and CDR2 SNEGSKA (reference sequence). The CDR3 has 12 amino acids. The CDR3: CSAADRVYGYTF. The CDR3 nucleotides are TGCAGTGCCGCGGACAGGGTTTATGGCTACACCTTC.

CDR3 sequence (DNA): TGTGCCAGCAGTCCCCGGGACAGACGGAACTACGAGCAGTACTTC. Amino acid sequence: CASSPRDRRNYEQYF. V and J are TRBV27 and TRBJ2-7, with 7 bases that match TRBD1. In germline, CDR1 is MNHEY, CDR2 SMNVEV (reference sequence). The CDR3 runs to 15 residues. Trimming cost V 5 bases and J 3 bases; bases outside gene matches: 10.

This clonotype was observed many times. The CDR3 spells CASTRLGGDTYEQYF. The CDR3 DNA follows: TGTGCCAGCACCCGCCTGGGGGGGGATACCTACGAGCAGTACTTC. V usage is TRBV3-1 and J usage is TRBJ2-7, with TRBD2 matching 7 bases. The V gene end was trimmed by 7 bases and the J gene end by 2 bases; junction bases not matched to a gene: 11. CDR1 is LGHDT and CDR2 is YNNKEL in the germline V gene (reference sequence). The CDR3 has 15 amino acids.

This clonotype turned up a few times. This chain joins TRBV12-3 or TRBV12-4 and TRBJ2-1; 12 nucleotides line up with TRBD2. This CDR3 has 15 residues. V shed 5 bases, J shed 8 bases, and the junction held 7 bases outside the gene matches. The DNA for the CDR3 is TGTGCCAGCAGTAACCCCACTAGCGGGAGGCATGAGCAGTTCTTC. As protein: CASSNPTSGRHEQFF.

In its sample, this clonotype was seen a few times. CDR3 loop: CASSLRQGKGYEQYF. DNA for the CDR3: TGCGCCAGCAGCTTGCGGCAGGGGAAGGGATACGAGCAGTACTTC. The chain employs TRBV5-1 and TRBJ2-7; TRBD1 is a possible D gene (6 bases). With 1 base removed from V and 4 bases from J, the gap between germline ends came to 15 bases. The CDR3 runs 15 residues. The germline gives CDR1 SGHRS, CDR2 YFSETQ.

This clonotype was detected only a few times. The J gene is TRBJ2-1, the V gene TRBV2; a possible D gene is TRBD2 (6 bases). Germline CDR1 and CDR2: SNHLY and FYNNEI. The ends were cut back, 2 bases at V and 7 bases at J, with 18 bases in the middle. The CDR3 contains 16 residues. CDR3 bases: TGTGCCAGCAGTGAATGGGGCGGGGACCCTTATAATGAGCAGTTCTTC. This sequence encodes CASSEWGGDPYNEQFF.

The rearrangement joins TRBV24-1 to TRBJ2-1; TRBD1 agrees at 7 bases. Germline-derived CDR1 and CDR2 are KGHDR and SFDVKD. After removal of 9 bases from V and 3 bases from J, the junction contained 10 bases not matched to a gene. There are 15 residues in the CDR3. The CDR3 region has the DNA TGTGCCACCGTGTACAGACAGGGAAACTACAATGAGCAGTTCTTC. It is translated as CATVYRQGNYNEQFF.

This chain joins TRBV29-1 and TRBJ2-5; D unresolved. The V gene's germline CDR1 is SQVTM and CDR2 ANQGSEA. CDR3 size: 13 residues. Trimming left V 5 bases short and J 7 bases short, with 17 bases between. The CDR3 DNA reads TGCAGCGTTCAAAGCGAGCCGGTTTGGACCCAGTACTTC. It is translated as CSVQSEPVWTQYF.